A few counts support the clone carrying this TCR beta chain. CDR1 SGHNT and CDR2 YYREEE come from the germline V gene (reference sequence). V shed 1 base and J shed 0 bases, with 11 bases lying between them. CDR3 length equals 16 residues. The data were obtained in a study of early T cells in non-severe SARS-CoV-2 infection. Study context: Whole-blood bulk RNA, unsorted, was sequenced, and chains were unpaired.

Unique molecular identifiers were added to individual cDNA molecules. TCRdb ran MiXCR on the 5' RACE reads and lists one entry per CDR3 protein. Among 70,000 to 75,000 distinct CDR3 sequences listed, roughly 13% were seen once. Sequencing used whole blood. The chain couples TRBV5-4 to TRBJ2-1; D remains ambiguous. The clonotype was recovered from an adult who was a healthcare worker with PCR-confirmed SARS-CoV-2 infection or an uninfected control (not recorded which). CDR3: CASSLIQLSSYNEQFF. CDR3 sequence (DNA): TGTGCCAGCAGCTTGATCCAACTCAGCTCCTACAATGAGCAGTTCTTC.